This T cell receptor (beta chain) emerged from a study of early T cells in non-severe SARS-CoV-2 infection. Overall study context: The study sequenced bulk RNA from unsorted whole blood, with chains unpaired. Points from the study as a whole: Matches to VDJdb favored anti-spike CD8 responses and missed private and CD4 specificities.

This CDR3 is built from 10 residues. The V gene lost 10 bases and the J gene lost 5 bases, with 9 bases spanning the gap. CDR1 is LNHDA and CDR2 is SQIVND in the germline V gene (reference sequence). Separate cDNA molecules each had unique molecular identifiers attached to them. Using its own MiXCR run on the 5' RACE reads, TCRdb lists one record per CDR3 protein. The sample yields 30,000 to 40,000 distinct CDR3 sequences, over 3.5% seen once. This clonotype has at least ten counts. Its antigen remains unidentified. The sequenced sample consisted of whole blood. The sequence was collected from an adult who was a healthcare worker with PCR-confirmed SARS-CoV-2 infection or an uninfected control (not recorded which). The J gene is TRBJ2-7, the V gene TRBV19, with D uncertain. CDR3: CATKENEQYF. In nucleotides, the CDR3 is TGTGCCACCAAGGAAAACGAGCAGTACTTC.